The clone carrying this TCR beta chain was counted ten times or more. The authors prepared the TCRbeta library with unique molecular identifiers. TCRdb called the PCR reads again in MiXCR, with one record for every CDR3 protein. Counted here are hundreds of thousands of distinct CDR3 sequences, roughly 8.2% occurring once; the ten biggest clones make up approximately 6%. This record comes from a study of T-cell reconstitution after alpha-beta-depleted transplantation in children. Trimming pared 3 bases from V and 1 base from J, leaving 12 bases between. Germline V gene sequence: CDR1 MNHEY, CDR2 SMNVEV (reference sequence). This CDR3 is 15 amino acids long.

The rearrangement uses TRBV27 and TRBJ1-1; no reliable D call. Sequenced material: PBMCs, mostly from graft donor cells, taken 180 days after TCRalphabeta/CD19-depleted stem cell transplant. This receptor was obtained from a male patient between 10 and 17 years old who had a stem cell transplant for acute lymphoblastic leukemia, so the T cells may come from the graft donor. CDR3: CASSFLASSNTEAFF. CDR3 DNA sequence: TGTGCCAGCAGTTTCCTCGCTTCATCGAACACTGAAGCTTTCTTT.